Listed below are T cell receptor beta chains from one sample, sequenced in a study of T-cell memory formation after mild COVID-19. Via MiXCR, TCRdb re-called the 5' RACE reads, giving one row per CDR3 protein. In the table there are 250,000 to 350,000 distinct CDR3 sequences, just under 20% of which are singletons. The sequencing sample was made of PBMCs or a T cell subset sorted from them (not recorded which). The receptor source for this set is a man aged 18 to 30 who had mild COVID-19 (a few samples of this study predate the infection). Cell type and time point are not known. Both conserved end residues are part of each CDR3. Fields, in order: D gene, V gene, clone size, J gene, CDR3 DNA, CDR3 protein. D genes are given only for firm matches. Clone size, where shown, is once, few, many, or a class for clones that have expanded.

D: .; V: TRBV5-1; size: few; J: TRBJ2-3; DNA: TGCGCCAGCAGCCAGAGCATACTTTGGGATACGCAGTATTTT; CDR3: CASSQSILWDTQYF
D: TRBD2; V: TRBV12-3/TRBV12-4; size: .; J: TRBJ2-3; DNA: TGTGCCAGCAGCGGTTCTAGCGGGGGGACAGATACGCAGTATTTT; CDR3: CASSGSSGGTDTQYF
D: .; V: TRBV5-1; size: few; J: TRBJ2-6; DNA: TGCGCCAGCTCTACTACAGGGAGCTCTGGGGCCAACGTCCTGACTTTC; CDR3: CASSTTGSSGANVLTF
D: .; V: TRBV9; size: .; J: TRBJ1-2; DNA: TGTGCCAGCAGCGTAGAGGCAGGGCCTCACTATGGCTACACCTTC; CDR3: CASSVEAGPHYGYTF
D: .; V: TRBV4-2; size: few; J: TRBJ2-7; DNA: TGTGCCAGCAGCCAAGAGTGGGGGCCCTACGAGCAGTACTTC; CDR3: CASSQEWGPYEQYF
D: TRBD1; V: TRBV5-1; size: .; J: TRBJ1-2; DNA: TGCGCCAGCAGCTTGGATACAACAGGGGGTATCTATGGCTACACCTTC; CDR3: CASSLDTTGGIYGYTF
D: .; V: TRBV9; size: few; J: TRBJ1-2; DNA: TGTGCCAGCAGTCGTGACAGATCCTATGGCTACACCTTC; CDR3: CASSRDRSYGYTF
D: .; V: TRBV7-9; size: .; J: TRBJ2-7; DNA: TGTGCCAGTCCTGAACTATTCTTC; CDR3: CASPELFF
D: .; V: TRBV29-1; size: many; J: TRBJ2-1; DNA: TGCAGCGTTGGACAGGCTCTCCGCAATGAGCAGTTCTTC; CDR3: CSVGQALRNEQFF
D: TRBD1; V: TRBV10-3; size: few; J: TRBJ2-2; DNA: TGTGCCACCCACCGGGACAGACGGGCCGGGGAGCTGTTTTTT; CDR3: CATHRDRRAGELFF
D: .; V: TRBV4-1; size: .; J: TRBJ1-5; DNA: TGCGCCAGCAGCCAAAGGGGAAGCAATCAGCCCCAGCATTTT; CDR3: CASSQRGSNQPQHF
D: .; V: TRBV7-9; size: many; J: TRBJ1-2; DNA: TGTGCCAGCAGCTTAATGGAGGGGGAGAACTATGGCTACACCTTC; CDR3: CASSLMEGENYGYTF
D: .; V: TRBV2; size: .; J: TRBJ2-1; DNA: TGTGCCAGCAGTGGAGGGAGGTTCTCCTACAATGAGCAGTTCTTC; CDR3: CASSGGRFSYNEQFF
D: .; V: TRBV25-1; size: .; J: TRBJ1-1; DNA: TGTGCCAGCAGTGAAGGACCTTACACTGAAGCTTTCTTT; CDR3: CASSEGPYTEAFF
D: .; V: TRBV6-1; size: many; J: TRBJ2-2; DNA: TGTGCCAGCAGTGAAGGGGCAGAAACCGGGGAGCTGTTTTTT; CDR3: CASSEGAETGELFF